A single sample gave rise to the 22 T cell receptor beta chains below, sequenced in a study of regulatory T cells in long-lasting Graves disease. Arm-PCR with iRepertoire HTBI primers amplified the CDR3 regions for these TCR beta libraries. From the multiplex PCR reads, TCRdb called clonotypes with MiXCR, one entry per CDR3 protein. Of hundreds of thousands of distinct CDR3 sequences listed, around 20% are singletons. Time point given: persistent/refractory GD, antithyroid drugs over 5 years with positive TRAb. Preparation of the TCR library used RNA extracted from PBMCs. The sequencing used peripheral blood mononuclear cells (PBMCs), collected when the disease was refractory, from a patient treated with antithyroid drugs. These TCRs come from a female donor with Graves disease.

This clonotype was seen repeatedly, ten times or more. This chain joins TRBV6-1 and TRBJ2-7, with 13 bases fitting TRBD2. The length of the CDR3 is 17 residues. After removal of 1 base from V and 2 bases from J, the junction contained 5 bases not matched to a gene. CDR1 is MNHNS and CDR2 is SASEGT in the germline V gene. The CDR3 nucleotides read TGTGCCAGCAGTGAAGGACTAGCGGGAGGACCAACCTACGAGCAGTACTTC. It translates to CASSEGLAGGPTYEQYF.

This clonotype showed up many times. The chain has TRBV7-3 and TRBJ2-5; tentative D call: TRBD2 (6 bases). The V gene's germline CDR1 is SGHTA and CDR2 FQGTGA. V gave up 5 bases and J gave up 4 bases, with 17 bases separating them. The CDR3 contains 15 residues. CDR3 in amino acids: CASSPSAGSGETQYF. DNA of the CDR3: TGTGCCAGCAGCCCCTCGGCGGGGAGTGGAGAGACCCAGTACTTC.

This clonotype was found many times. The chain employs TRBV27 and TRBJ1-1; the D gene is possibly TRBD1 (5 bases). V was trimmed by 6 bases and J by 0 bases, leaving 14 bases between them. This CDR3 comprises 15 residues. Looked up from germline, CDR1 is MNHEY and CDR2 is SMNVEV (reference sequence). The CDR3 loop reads CASSSLGDLNTEAFF. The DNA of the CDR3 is TGTGCCAGCAGCTCCTTGGGGGACTTGAACACTGAAGCTTTCTTT.

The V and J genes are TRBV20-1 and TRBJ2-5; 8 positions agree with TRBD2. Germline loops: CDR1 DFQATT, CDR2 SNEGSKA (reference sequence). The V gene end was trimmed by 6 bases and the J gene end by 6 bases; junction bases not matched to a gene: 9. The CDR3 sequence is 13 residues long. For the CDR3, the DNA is TGCAGTGCCACCTCAGCGGGAGCCAAGACCCAGTACTTC. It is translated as CSATSAGAKTQYF.

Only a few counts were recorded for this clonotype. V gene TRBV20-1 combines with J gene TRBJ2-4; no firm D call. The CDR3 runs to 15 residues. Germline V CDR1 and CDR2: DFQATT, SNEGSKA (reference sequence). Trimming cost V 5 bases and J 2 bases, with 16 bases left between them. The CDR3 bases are TGCAGTGCTCCAAGCGCGAGAAGTACCAAAAACATTCAGTACTTC. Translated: CSAPSARSTKNIQYF.

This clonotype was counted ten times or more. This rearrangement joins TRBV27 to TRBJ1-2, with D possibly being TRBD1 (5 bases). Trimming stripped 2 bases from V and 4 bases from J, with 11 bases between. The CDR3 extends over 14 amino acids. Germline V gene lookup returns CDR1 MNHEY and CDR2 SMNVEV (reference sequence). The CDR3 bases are TGTGCCAGCAGTTTAGCGCAGGGAACCTATGGCTACACCTTC. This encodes CASSLAQGTYGYTF.

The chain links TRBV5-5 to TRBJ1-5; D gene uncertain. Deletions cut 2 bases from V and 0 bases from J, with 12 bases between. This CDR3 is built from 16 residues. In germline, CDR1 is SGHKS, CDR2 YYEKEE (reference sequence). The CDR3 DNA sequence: TGTGCCAGCAGCTTATCTTACGAGAATAGCAATCAGCCCCAGCATTTT. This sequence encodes CASSLSYENSNQPQHF.

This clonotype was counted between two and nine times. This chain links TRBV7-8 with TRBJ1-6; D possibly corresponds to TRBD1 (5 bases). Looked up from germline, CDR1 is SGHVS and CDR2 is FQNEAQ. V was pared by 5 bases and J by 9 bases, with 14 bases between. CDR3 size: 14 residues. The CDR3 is CASSAREAGSPLHF. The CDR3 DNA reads TGTGCCAGCAGCGCCAGGGAGGCGGGTTCACCCCTCCACTTT.

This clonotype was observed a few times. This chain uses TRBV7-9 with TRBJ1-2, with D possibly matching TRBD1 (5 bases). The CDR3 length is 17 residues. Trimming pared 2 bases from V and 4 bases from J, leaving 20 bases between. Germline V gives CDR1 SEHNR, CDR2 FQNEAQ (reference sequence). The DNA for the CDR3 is TGTGCCAGCAGCTTATCCCCCCAGACAGTTTTCGGCTATGGCTACACCTTC. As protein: CASSLSPQTVFGYGYTF.

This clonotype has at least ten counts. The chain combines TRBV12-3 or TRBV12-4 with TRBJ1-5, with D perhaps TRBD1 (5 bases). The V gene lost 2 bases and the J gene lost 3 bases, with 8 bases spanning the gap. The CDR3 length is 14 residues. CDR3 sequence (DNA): TGTGCCAGCAGTTTATCGGGGGACAATCAGCCCCAGCATTTT. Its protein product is CASSLSGDNQPQHF.

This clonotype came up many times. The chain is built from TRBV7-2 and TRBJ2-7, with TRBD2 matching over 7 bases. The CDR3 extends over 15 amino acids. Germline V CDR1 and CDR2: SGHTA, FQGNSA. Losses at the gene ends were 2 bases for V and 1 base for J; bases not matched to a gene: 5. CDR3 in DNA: TGTGCCAGCAGCTTACGATTAGCGGGTTCCTACGAGCAGTACTTC. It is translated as CASSLRLAGSYEQYF.

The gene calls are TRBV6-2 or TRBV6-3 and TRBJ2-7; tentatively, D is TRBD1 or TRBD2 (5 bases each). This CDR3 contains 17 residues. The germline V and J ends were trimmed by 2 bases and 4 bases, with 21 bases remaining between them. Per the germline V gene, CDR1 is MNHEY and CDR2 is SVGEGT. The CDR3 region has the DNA TGTGCCAGCAGTTACCCCAGTTTCGAGGGACGAACGTACGAGCAGTACTTC. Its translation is CASSYPSFEGRTYEQYF.

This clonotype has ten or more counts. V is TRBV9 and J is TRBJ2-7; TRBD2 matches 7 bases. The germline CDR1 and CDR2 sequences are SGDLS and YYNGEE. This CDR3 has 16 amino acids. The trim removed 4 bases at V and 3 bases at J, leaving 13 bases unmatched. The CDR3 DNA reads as TGTGCCAGCAGCCCAAGCGGGGCAAGTTTACACTACGAGCAGTACTTC. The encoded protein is CASSPSGASLHYEQYF.

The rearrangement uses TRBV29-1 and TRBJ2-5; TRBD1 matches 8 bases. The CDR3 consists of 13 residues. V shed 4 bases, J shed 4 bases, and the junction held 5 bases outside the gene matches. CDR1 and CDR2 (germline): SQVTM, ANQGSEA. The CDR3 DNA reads TGCAGCGTTGGCCGGACAGGGCTAGAGACCCAGTACTTC. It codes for CSVGRTGLETQYF. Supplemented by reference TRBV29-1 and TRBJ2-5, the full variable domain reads SAVISQKPSRDICQRGTSLTIQCQVDSQVTMMFWYRQQPGQSLTLIATANQGSEATYESGFVIDKFPISRPNLTFSTLTVSNMSPEDSSIYLCSVGRTGLETQYFGPGTRLLVL.

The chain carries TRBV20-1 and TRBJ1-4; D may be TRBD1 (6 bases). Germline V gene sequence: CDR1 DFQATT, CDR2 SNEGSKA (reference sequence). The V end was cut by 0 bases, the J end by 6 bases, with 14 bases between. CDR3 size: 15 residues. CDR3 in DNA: TGCAGTGCTAGAGAGGGGAGGGGGATTGATGAAAAACTGTTTTTT. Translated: CSAREGRGIDEKLFF.

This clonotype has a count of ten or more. The CDR3 protein is CASSPYSVHQETQYF. CDR3 coding DNA: TGTGCCAGCAGTCCCTACAGCGTACACCAAGAGACCCAGTACTTC. V and J are TRBV28 and TRBJ2-5, with D uncertain. CDR3 length: 15 residues. Trimming pared 5 bases from V and 0 bases from J, leaving 13 bases between. Germline values: CDR1 MDHEN, CDR2 SYDVKM.

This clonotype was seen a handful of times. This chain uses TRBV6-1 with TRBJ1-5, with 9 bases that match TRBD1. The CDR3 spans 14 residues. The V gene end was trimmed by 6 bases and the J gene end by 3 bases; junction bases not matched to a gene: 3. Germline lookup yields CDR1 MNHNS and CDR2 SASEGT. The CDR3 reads CASSGQGPNQPQHF. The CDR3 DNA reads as TGTGCCAGCAGCGGACAGGGGCCCAATCAGCCCCAGCATTTT.

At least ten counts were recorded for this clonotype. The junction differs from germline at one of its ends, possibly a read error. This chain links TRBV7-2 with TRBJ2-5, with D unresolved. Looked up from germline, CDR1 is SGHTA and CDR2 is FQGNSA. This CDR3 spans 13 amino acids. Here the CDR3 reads CASSLGTEETQYF. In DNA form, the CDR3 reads TGTGCCAGCAGTTTAGGAACTGAGGAGACCCAGTACTTC.

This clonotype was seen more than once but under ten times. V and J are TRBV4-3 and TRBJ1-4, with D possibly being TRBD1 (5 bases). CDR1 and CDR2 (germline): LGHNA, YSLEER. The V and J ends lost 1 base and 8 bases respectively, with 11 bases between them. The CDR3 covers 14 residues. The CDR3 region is CASSQGQGREKLFF. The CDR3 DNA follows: TGCGCCAGCAGCCAAGGGCAGGGCAGAGAAAAACTGTTTTTT.

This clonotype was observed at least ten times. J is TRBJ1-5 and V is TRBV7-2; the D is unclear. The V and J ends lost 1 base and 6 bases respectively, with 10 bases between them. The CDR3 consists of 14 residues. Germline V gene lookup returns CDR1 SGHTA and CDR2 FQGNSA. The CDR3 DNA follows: TGTGCCAGCAGCTTAGGGCGAACTATTCAGCCCCAGCATTTT. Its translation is CASSLGRTIQPQHF.

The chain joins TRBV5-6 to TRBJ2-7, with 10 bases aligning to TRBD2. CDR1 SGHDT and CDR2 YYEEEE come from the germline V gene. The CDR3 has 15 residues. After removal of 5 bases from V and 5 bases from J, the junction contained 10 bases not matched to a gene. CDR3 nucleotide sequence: TGTGCCAGCAGTTCACTAGCGGGATCGTGGAACGAGCAGTACTTC. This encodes CASSSLAGSWNEQYF.

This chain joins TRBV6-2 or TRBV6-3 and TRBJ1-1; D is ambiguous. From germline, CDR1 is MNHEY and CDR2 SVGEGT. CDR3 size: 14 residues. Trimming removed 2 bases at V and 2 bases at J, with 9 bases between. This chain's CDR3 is CASSYEAGNTEAFF. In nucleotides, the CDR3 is TGTGCCAGCAGTTACGAGGCGGGTAACACTGAAGCTTTCTTT.